These 18 T cell receptor beta chains were sequenced from one sample in a study of T cells in localized non-small cell lung cancer (dated by TCRdb to the early 2020s). Receptors were amplified or captured by the immunoSEQ multiplex PCR assay. TCRdb took this table from immuneACCESS and kept in-frame rearrangements with V and J called. Such tables lack part of the clones; where checked against another copy, unresolved V genes explain under half of the gap, and the rest is unexplained. A total of roughly 66,000 clones appear in this sample, about 90% of them only once. Clones ranked in the top ten supply around 1.8% of the sample. The specimen comprised peripheral blood, sampled before any cancer treatment. The source is a woman aged 40-70 years with stage I lung adenocarcinoma.

The chain joins TRBV28 to TRBJ1-2; D is ambiguous. CDR1 is MDHEN and CDR2 is SYDVKM in the germline V gene. The V gene lost 6 bases and the J gene lost 4 bases, with 6 bases spanning the gap. The CDR3 is 11 residues long. The CDR3 DNA follows: TGTGCCAGCAGCGCCCTCTATGGCTACACCTTC. This translates into CASSALYGYTF.

The V gene is TRBV25-1, the J gene TRBJ2-7; D might be TRBD2 (5 bases). V lost 5 bases and J lost 3, with 8 bases in between. The CDR3 has 12 residues. The germline V gene encodes CDR1 MGHDK and CDR2 SYGVNS. The CDR3 sequence: CASSLAGYEQYF. CDR3 in DNA: TGTGCCAGCAGTCTAGCTGGCTACGAGCAGTACTTC.

The gene calls are TRBV27 and TRBJ2-7; the D gene is possibly TRBD2 (6 bases). V shed 5 bases and J shed 3 bases, with 20 bases lying between them. Germline V lookup: CDR1 MNHEY, CDR2 SMNVEV (reference sequence). This CDR3 is built from 16 residues. In DNA form, the CDR3 reads TGTGCCAGCAGTAGGGACGCGGGATCGGAAAGCTACGAGCAGTACTTC. Its translation is CASSRDAGSESYEQYF.

The chain joins TRBV11-3 to TRBJ2-7, with D hard to call. The CDR3 spans 13 residues. The V end lost 3 bases, the J end lost 1 base, and 7 bases lay between the germline ends. Germline CDR1 and CDR2: SGHNT and YENEEA. For the CDR3, the DNA is TGTGCCAGCAGCTTTAGTGGGTCCTACGAGCAGTACTTC. Its translation is CASSFSGSYEQYF. The whole variable domain, remainder taken from reference TRBV11-3 and TRBJ2-7, is EAGVVQSPRYKIIEKKQPVAFWCNPISGHNTLYWYLQNLGQGPELLIRYENEEAVDDSQLPKDRFSAERLKGVDSTLKIQPAELGDSAVYLCASSFSGSYEQYFGPGTRLTVT.

V and J are TRBV6-1 and TRBJ1-2; D ambiguous. The CDR3 extends over 13 amino acids. Trimming shortened V by 1 base and J by 4 bases, and 7 bases separated the two germline ends. Germline CDR1 is MNHNS and CDR2 is SASEGT. CDR3 amino acids: CASSEVSPYGYTF. CDR3 DNA: TGTGCCAGCAGTGAAGTGTCACCCTATGGCTACACCTTC.

On this clone: The junction and the germline gene differ at one end; a read error may be behind it. The genes are TRBV6-1 and TRBJ2-3; tentative D call: TRBD1 (5 bases). Germline CDR1 MNHNS, CDR2 SASEGT. CDR3 length: 12 amino acids. CDR3 amino acids: CASSESTGTQYF. CDR3 DNA: TGTGCCAGCAGTGAGAGTACAGGTACGCAGTATTTT.

This chain links TRBV7-9 with TRBJ1-1; weak D call: TRBD1 (5 bases). V lost 7 bases and J 0 bases, leaving 12 bases between the germline ends. This CDR3 is 14 amino acids long. Looked up from germline, CDR1 is SEHNR and CDR2 is FQNEAQ (reference sequence). The CDR3 protein is CASTGGVLNTEAFF. The CDR3 DNA follows: TGTGCCAGCACCGGGGGGGTTTTGAACACTGAAGCTTTCTTT.

The chain couples TRBV27 to TRBJ2-2, with D hard to call. Trimming stripped 6 bases from V and 0 bases from J, with 8 bases between. The CDR3 covers 14 residues. CDR1 is MNHEY and CDR2 is SMNVEV in the germline V gene (reference sequence). The CDR3 bases are TGTGCCAGCAGCCCCCTTCCGAACACCGGGGAGCTGTTTTTT. Its protein is CASSPLPNTGELFF.

CDR3 DNA sequence: TGTGCCTCCAGGCCCCCGGGGCAGTTTAATGAAAAACTGTTTTTT. This sequence encodes CASRPPGQFNEKLFF. This chain uses TRBV6-5 with TRBJ1-4; D may be TRBD1 (5 bases). The ends were cut back, 11 bases at V and 4 bases at J, with 20 bases in the middle. The CDR3 sequence is 15 residues long. Per the germline V gene, CDR1 is MNHEY and CDR2 is SVGAGI.

This chain joins TRBV11-2 and TRBJ2-5; no definite D call. The CDR3 is 14 residues long. CDR1 is SGHAT, CDR2 FQNNGV, per germline. V lost 2 bases and J lost 10, with 17 bases in between. The CDR3 here is CASSLQSGSVIQYF. In nucleotides, the CDR3 is TGTGCCAGCAGCTTACAATCGGGCTCAGTCATCCAGTACTTC.

CDR3 bases: TGCGCCAGCAGCCTGGGGACAGGAGATAACACTGAAGCTTTCTTT. Protein product: CASSLGTGDNTEAFF. The V gene is TRBV5-1, the J gene TRBJ1-1; 8 nucleotides match TRBD1. From germline, CDR1 is SGHRS and CDR2 YFSETQ. The length of the CDR3 is 15 residues. The J segment lost 2 bases and the V segment lost 4 bases, leaving 7 bases of the junction unmatched. Using reference TRBV5-1 and TRBJ1-1 for the parts outside the CDR3, the full variable domain is KAGVTQTPRYLIKTRGQQVTLSCSPISGHRSVSWYQQTPGQGLQFLFEYFSETQRNKGNFPGRFSGRQFSNSRSEMNVSTLELGDSALYLCASSLGTGDNTEAFFGQGTRLTVV.

CDR3 bases: TGTGCCAGCAGCCCCATTCGCGGGGCCCCCTCTGAAGCTTTCTTT. Its translation: CASSPIRGAPSEAFF. The J gene is TRBJ1-1, the V gene TRBV5-4; TRBD1 is a possible D gene (5 bases). The CDR3 runs 15 residues. From germline, CDR1 is SGHNT and CDR2 YYREEE (reference sequence). Trimming cost V 4 bases and J 6 bases, with 19 bases left between them. Variable domain in full (rest from reference TRBV5-4 and TRBJ1-1): ETGVTQSPTHLIKTRGQQVTLRCSSQSGHNTVSWYQQALGQGPQFIFQYYREEENGRGNFPPRFSGLQFPNYSSELNVNALELDDSALYLCASSPIRGAPSEAFFGQGTRLTVV.

This chain connects TRBV7-8 to TRBJ2-3; the D gene is possibly TRBD2 (6 bases). V lost 1 base to trimming and J lost 6 bases, with 14 bases between them. This CDR3 spans 15 amino acids. The germline CDR1 and CDR2 sequences are SGHVS and FQNEAQ. This CDR3 reads CASSLVIGGTDTQYF. The DNA for the CDR3 is TGTGCCAGCAGCTTAGTTATCGGAGGGACGGATACGCAGTATTTT.

This chain links TRBV19 with TRBJ2-2; the match to TRBD1 covers 9 bases. Per germline, CDR1 LNHDA and CDR2 SQIVND (reference sequence). The J segment lost 2 bases and the V segment lost 10 bases, leaving 8 bases of the junction unmatched. CDR3 length: 15 amino acids. The CDR3 sequence: CATSQGAANTGELFF. The DNA for the CDR3 is TGTGCCACCTCACAGGGGGCGGCTAACACCGGGGAGCTGTTTTTT.

The CDR3 sequence is CASKKTGGTNEKLFF. The DNA for the CDR3 is TGCGCCAGCAAAAAAACAGGGGGAACTAATGAAAAACTGTTTTTT. This chain links TRBV4-1 with TRBJ1-4, with 8 bases matching TRBD1. Germline loops: CDR1 MGHRA, CDR2 YSYEKL. The length of the CDR3 is 15 residues. Losses at the gene ends were 7 bases for V and 1 base for J; bases not matched to a gene: 5.

The V call is TRBV7-8, the J call TRBJ1-5, with D possibly TRBD1 on 6 matching bases. V lost 5 bases and J 5 bases, leaving 16 bases between the germline ends. This CDR3 is 15 amino acids long. Germline loops: CDR1 SGHVS, CDR2 FQNEAQ. CDR3 nucleotide sequence: TGTGCCAGCAGCGGGGGGGCAGGGACGGATCAGCCCCAGCATTTT. Translated, it gives CASSGGAGTDQPQHF.

The V and J genes are TRBV7-9 and TRBJ2-5; the match to TRBD2 covers 10 bases. The CDR3 consists of 16 residues. The V gene end was trimmed by 4 bases and the J gene end by 1 base; junction bases not matched to a gene: 6. Germline lookup yields CDR1 SEHNR and CDR2 FQNEAQ (reference sequence). The CDR3 sequence: CASSSPSGGSQETQYF. The CDR3 nucleotides are TGTGCCAGCAGCTCCCCTAGCGGGGGTTCCCAAGAGACCCAGTACTTC.

The chain combines TRBV27 with TRBJ2-1, with 8 bases matching TRBD2. Per the germline V gene, CDR1 is MNHEY and CDR2 is SMNVEV (reference sequence). The ends lost 3 bases at V and 3 bases at J; junction bases unmatched: 13. The CDR3 spans 18 residues. CDR3: CASSLESSLAGYYNEQFF. The CDR3 DNA reads TGTGCCAGCAGTTTGGAGTCGTCCCTAGCGGGTTACTACAATGAGCAGTTCTTC.